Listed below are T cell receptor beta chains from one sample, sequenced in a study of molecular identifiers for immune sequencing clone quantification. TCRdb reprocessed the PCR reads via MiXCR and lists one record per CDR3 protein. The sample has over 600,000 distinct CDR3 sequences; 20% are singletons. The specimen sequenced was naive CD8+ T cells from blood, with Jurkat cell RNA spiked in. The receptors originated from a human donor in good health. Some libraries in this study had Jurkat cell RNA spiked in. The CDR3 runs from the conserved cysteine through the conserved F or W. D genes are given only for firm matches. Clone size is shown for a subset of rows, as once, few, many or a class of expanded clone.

TGTGCCAGCAGTTCCTCTGGCGGGAGTCGGGATGAGCAGTTCTTC	CASSSSGGSRDEQFF	TRBV12-3/TRBV12-4	TRBD2	TRBJ2-1	many
TGTGCCAGCAGCAACCGAGCAGGGGGCTCTGGCACTGAAGCTTTCTTT	CASSNRAGGSGTEAFF	TRBV7-9	TRBD1	TRBJ1-1	many
TGTGCCACCGGGACGGCAAATGAGCAGTTCTTC	CATGTANEQFF	TRBV24-1	NA	TRBJ2-1	many
TGTGCCAGCAGCGCCGACGGACAGGGGTCCTATGGCTACACCTTC	CASSADGQGSYGYTF	TRBV2	TRBD1	TRBJ1-2	NA
TGTGCCAGCAGCGTAGAAGAGACTAGCCTGTATGAGCAGTTCTTC	CASSVEETSLYEQFF	TRBV9	TRBD2	TRBJ2-1	few
TGTGCCAGCAGCCTGGGGACCTTCCATTCACCCCACCACTTT	CASSLGTFHSPHHF	TRBV27	NA	TRBJ1-6	NA
TGTGCCAGCAGCCCGGGAGTCAGCGGCGGGGCCCAAGAGACCCAGTACTTC	CASSPGVSGGAQETQYF	TRBV5-4	NA	TRBJ2-5	few
TGTGCCAGCAGCCAGAGCCGGGACAGATTATATCTCGGCTACACCTTC	CASSQSRDRLYLGYTF	TRBV3-1	TRBD1	TRBJ1-2	NA
TGTGCCAGCAGTGAGGTTTCGGGGAGGCAGTACTTC	CASSEVSGRQYF	TRBV2	NA	TRBJ2-7	many
TGTGCCAGCAGCCAAGATTATACTAGCGGAGCCTACAATGAGCAGTTCTTC	CASSQDYTSGAYNEQFF	TRBV14	TRBD2	TRBJ2-1	few
TGTGCCAGCAGCCCCTCCGGGACTAGCGTCTACAATGAGCAGTTCTTC	CASSPSGTSVYNEQFF	TRBV9	TRBD2	TRBJ2-1	NA
TGTGCCAGCAGTCCCCAAGGGGTGAGCAAGCGGGAGAGTTACGAGCAGTACTTC	CASSPQGVSKRESYEQYF	TRBV27	TRBD2	TRBJ2-7	many
TGTGCCAGCAGTTTATATAGACTAGCGGGTAGATTGGAGACCCAGTACTTC	CASSLYRLAGRLETQYF	TRBV28	TRBD2	TRBJ2-5	many
TGTGCCAGCAGCCCGGGACTGTTAACCGAAATTGGTTACGAGCAGTACTTC	CASSPGLLTEIGYEQYF	TRBV11-2	NA	TRBJ2-7	few
TGTGCCAGCAGTTACGGGACTAGCCAAGAGACCCAGTACTTC	CASSYGTSQETQYF	TRBV12-3/TRBV12-4	TRBD2	TRBJ2-5	many
TGTGCCACCCAGGACTGGGCGGACACCGGGGAGCTGTTTTTT	CATQDWADTGELFF	TRBV24-1	NA	TRBJ2-2	many
TGCGCCAGCAGCCAAGATAGAACAGAGCAGTACTTC	CASSQDRTEQYF	TRBV4-1	NA	TRBJ2-7	NA
TGTGCCAGCAGCGCGGAGGGCGTCGGAGAGACCCAGTACTTC	CASSAEGVGETQYF	TRBV7-6	NA	TRBJ2-5	few
TGTGCCAGCAGTACCCCGGGACACGATTACGAGCAGTACTTC	CASSTPGHDYEQYF	TRBV7-6	NA	TRBJ2-7	many
TGTGCCAGTAGTATAGGCGACGGGTATAGCAATCAGCCCCAGCATTTT	CASSIGDGYSNQPQHF	TRBV19	NA	TRBJ1-5	few
TGTGCCAGTAGTATGGGGCCCAGGGGTGACACCGGGGAGCTGTTTTTT	CASSMGPRGDTGELFF	TRBV19	NA	TRBJ2-2	NA
TGTGCCAGCAGTTTACATCCGGGAACTAATTCACCCCTCCACTTT	CASSLHPGTNSPLHF	TRBV28	NA	TRBJ1-6	few
TGTGCCTGGAGTGTTTCGGGGGTTGGTGATGAGCAGTTCTTC	CAWSVSGVGDEQFF	TRBV30	NA	TRBJ2-1	NA
TGTGCCTGCAGCCCTGTGGCAGGGCGAGAGACCCAGTACTTC	CACSPVAGRETQYF	TRBV7-2	NA	TRBJ2-5	once
TGTGCCAGCAGCTTAGCGGGGCCCCTGGGCGTGGAGACCCAGTACTTC	CASSLAGPLGVETQYF	TRBV7-2	NA	TRBJ2-5	NA
TGTGCCAGCGGGGGGGATACAGAGACCCAGTACTTC	CASGGDTETQYF	TRBV28	TRBD2	TRBJ2-5	many
TGTGCCAGCAGTCCCGGACGGGGCTATAGCAATCAGCCCCAGCATTTT	CASSPGRGYSNQPQHF	TRBV27	NA	TRBJ1-5	many
TGTGCCAGCAGCCTGAGAGACAGGGACAATCAGCCCCAGCATTTT	CASSLRDRDNQPQHF	TRBV3-2	NA	TRBJ1-5	few
TGTGCCAGCAGCACGACGGGGGGGCGGGCAGATACGCAGTATTTT	CASSTTGGRADTQYF	TRBV11-2	TRBD2	TRBJ2-3	many
TGTGCCAGCAGCCAAGATTCGTCAGGGGGCCGGACTGAAGCTTTCTTT	CASSQDSSGGRTEAFF	TRBV4-2	TRBD1	TRBJ1-1	many
TGTGCCAGCAGCTTAGTAGGCAGTCGCTTGAATGAGCAGTTCTTC	CASSLVGSRLNEQFF	TRBV7-2	NA	TRBJ2-1	many
TGTGCCTGGAGTCCTCGGGGACTAGCCCACGAGCTGTACTTC	CAWSPRGLAHELYF	TRBV30	TRBD2	TRBJ2-7	few
TGCGCCAGCAGCCAAGATCCGGATCTACAGGGCGGTGAAAAACTGTTTTTT	CASSQDPDLQGGEKLFF	TRBV4-3	NA	TRBJ1-4	NA
TGCGCCAGCAGGTCGACAGCCCTGGAGGCCGAGCAGTACTTC	CASRSTALEAEQYF	TRBV10-2	NA	TRBJ2-7	NA
TGTGCCAGCAGTTACCAGACGGAAAAAGGACTAGGGCAGAATACGCAGTATTTT	CASSYQTEKGLGQNTQYF	TRBV6-6	TRBD2	TRBJ2-3	NA
TGTGCCACCAGCAGTCCTGGGACAGGAGCTAACTATGGCTACACCTTC	CATSSPGTGANYGYTF	TRBV15	TRBD1	TRBJ1-2	many
TGCAGTGCTAGCGGGACTAGCGGAATCACAGATACGCAGTATTTT	CSASGTSGITDTQYF	TRBV20-1	TRBD2	TRBJ2-3	many